This TCR beta chain was recovered during a study of OX40 agonist ivuxolimab in advanced cancers. Study background: Among those enrolled, mean age was approximately 62 years (range roughly 20 to 85) and approximately 83% were male. Study-level points and caveats: Dose levels from 0.1 to 3.0 mg/kg saw CD4+ and CD8+ blood T cells expand clonally by week 6.

About this clone itself: Its specificity is unknown.

Baseline was the first blood sampling point, followed by cycle 4 day 1 and cycle 7 day 1. Using immunoSEQ multiplex PCR, the repertoire was profiled, and TCRdb retains in-frame clones only, with some absent. Counted here are about 68,000 clones, 84% occurring once; the ten biggest clones make up around 1.5%. The TCR was taken from an adult with an advanced solid tumor such as melanoma, head and neck, liver or kidney cancer. This specimen was CD4+ or CD8+ T cells sorted from blood, taken in a trial of the OX40 agonist ivuxolimab.

The CDR3 nucleotides read TGCGCCAGCTTCGGACAGGGGGCAGCCGGGGAGCTGTTTTTT. Its translation: CASFGQGAAGELFF. The chain uses TRBV5-1 and TRBJ2-2, with 11 nucleotides matching TRBD1. Germline lookup yields CDR1 SGHRS and CDR2 YFSETQ. V lost 7 bases, J lost 6 bases, and 5 bases stayed unmatched. This CDR3 comprises 14 residues.